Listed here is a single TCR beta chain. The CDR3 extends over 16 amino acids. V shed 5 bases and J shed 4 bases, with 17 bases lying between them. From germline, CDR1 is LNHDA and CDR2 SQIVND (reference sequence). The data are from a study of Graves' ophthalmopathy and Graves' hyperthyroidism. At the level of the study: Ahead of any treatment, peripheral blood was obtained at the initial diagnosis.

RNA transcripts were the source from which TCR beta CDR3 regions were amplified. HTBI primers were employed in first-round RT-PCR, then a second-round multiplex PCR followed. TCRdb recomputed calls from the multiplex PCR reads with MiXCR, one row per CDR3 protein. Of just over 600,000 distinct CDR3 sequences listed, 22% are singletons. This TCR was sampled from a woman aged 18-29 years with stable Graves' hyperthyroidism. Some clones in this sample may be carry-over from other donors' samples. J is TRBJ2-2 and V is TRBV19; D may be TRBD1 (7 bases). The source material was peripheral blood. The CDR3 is CASSAGNQGGTGELFF. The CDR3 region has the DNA TGTGCCAGTAGTGCAGGGAACCAGGGGGGCACCGGGGAGCTGTTTTTT.